The sequence of this TCR beta chain was determined in a study of blood T cell repertoires in COVID-19. Looking at the study overall: Samples taken during acute and convalescent COVID-19 were collected in the United States, Italy and Spain. Nucleic acid was either cDNA or gDNA, and it came from T cells, B-cell-depleted T cells, or PBMCs.

The CDR3 has 17 residues. With 5 bases clipped from V and 1 base from J, the junction kept 13 bases outside the gene matches. The germline gives CDR1 MNHEY, CDR2 SVGEGT. Authors' methods: Reference gene primer amplification gave estimated nucleated cell counts. TCRdb keeps only in-frame clones here, not all; method: immunoSEQ multiplex PCR. D and trimming were read from the DNA, whereas the V and J calls and clone size are those reported in that table. The table shows some 160,000 clones, with about four fifths occurring only once. This clone was picked up one time. This clonotype was obtained from a man aged 65 to 85 who had recovered from COVID-19. Sequencing used peripheral blood. This chain joins TRBV6-2 or TRBV6-3 and TRBJ1-1; 7 nucleotides match TRBD1. The CDR3 region is CASSPNWSRDRNTEAFF. CDR3 coding DNA: TGTGCCAGCAGTCCCAACTGGTCGAGGGACAGGAACACTGAAGCTTTCTTT.